The rows below give T cell receptor beta chains drawn from one sample of a study of blood T cell repertoires in COVID-19. The protocol was immunoSEQ multiplex PCR, while the TCRdb copy is restricted to in-frame clones and leaves out a portion. The table has 150,000 to 200,000 clones, roughly 79% seen once; the top ten hold around 12%. Sequenced: peripheral blood. Receptors were obtained from a woman aged 80 or over with COVID-19, enrolled during active disease. Both conserved end residues are part of each CDR3. D genes are given only for firm matches. Only some rows state a clone size, as once, few, many or a class for expanded clones.

v_gene: TRBV7-8
abundance: .
d_gene: TRBD2
j_gene: TRBJ2-7
CDR3nt: TGTGCCAGCAGCACGCAAACTAGCGGGAGCTCCTACGAGCAGTACTTC
CDR3aa: CASSTQTSGSSYEQYF

v_gene: TRBV5-1
abundance: .
d_gene: .
j_gene: TRBJ1-1
CDR3nt: TGCGCCAGCAGCCCAGGGCCGCCTATGAACACTGAAGCTTTCTTT
CDR3aa: CASSPGPPMNTEAFF

v_gene: TRBV7-9
abundance: few
d_gene: .
j_gene: TRBJ2-1
CDR3nt: TGTGCCAGCAGCTTATCGAGTTCTAGCTCCTACAATGAGCAGTTCTTC
CDR3aa: CASSLSSSSSYNEQFF

v_gene: TRBV2
abundance: .
d_gene: .
j_gene: TRBJ1-5
CDR3nt: TGTGCCAGCAGTCCGGCCCGGTCGGGTCAGCCCCAGCATTTT
CDR3aa: CASSPARSGQPQHF

v_gene: TRBV18
abundance: .
d_gene: .
j_gene: TRBJ2-5
CDR3nt: TGTGCCAGCTCATCCTCGGGCGGAGGACAAGAGACCCAGTACTTC
CDR3aa: CASSSSGGGQETQYF

v_gene: TRBV24-1
abundance: many
d_gene: .
j_gene: TRBJ2-5
CDR3nt: TGTGCCACCAGTGATACCTCTAGCGAGCCCCAAGAGACCCAGTACTTC
CDR3aa: CATSDTSSEPQETQYF

v_gene: TRBV19
abundance: .
d_gene: TRBD2
j_gene: TRBJ2-7
CDR3nt: TGTGCCAGTAGTATGGCTCTACCGGGACTAGTGGACTCCTACGAGCAGTACTTC
CDR3aa: CASSMALPGLVDSYEQYF

v_gene: TRBV4-2
abundance: .
d_gene: TRBD2
j_gene: TRBJ2-2
CDR3nt: TGTGCCAGCAGCCAAGCCCAAGCGGGAGTAGGGGAGCTGTTTTTT
CDR3aa: CASSQAQAGVGELFF

v_gene: TRBV5-1
abundance: .
d_gene: .
j_gene: TRBJ1-2
CDR3nt: TGCGCCAGCAGCCCGAGACAGGAGATCGGAGTACGGTATGGCTACACCTTC
CDR3aa: CASSPRQEIGVRYGYTF

v_gene: TRBV11-2
abundance: .
d_gene: .
j_gene: TRBJ1-2
CDR3nt: TGTGCCAGCAGCTTAGCCCTAACAGTCTCCGGCTACACCTTC
CDR3aa: CASSLALTVSGYTF

v_gene: TRBV4-1
abundance: .
d_gene: .
j_gene: TRBJ2-2
CDR3nt: TGCGCCAGCAGCTTCCAGGGGTTCGCCGGGGAGCTGTTTTTT
CDR3aa: CASSFQGFAGELFF

v_gene: TRBV10-3
abundance: few
d_gene: TRBD1
j_gene: TRBJ2-5
CDR3nt: TGTGCCATCAGTCCCGGACAGGCTGGGTACCAAGAGACCCAGTACTTC
CDR3aa: CAISPGQAGYQETQYF

v_gene: TRBV30
abundance: .
d_gene: TRBD1
j_gene: TRBJ1-6
CDR3nt: TGTGCCTTTTCGCCAGGACAGGGGTGGAATTCACCCCTCCACTTT
CDR3aa: CAFSPGQGWNSPLHF

v_gene: TRBV10-3
abundance: .
d_gene: .
j_gene: TRBJ2-3
CDR3nt: TGTGCCATCAGCACAGGTCGTGTTAGCACAGATACGCAGTATTTT
CDR3aa: CAISTGRVSTDTQYF

v_gene: TRBV7-9
abundance: .
d_gene: .
j_gene: TRBJ2-1
CDR3nt: TGTGCCAGCAGGCCAGACCTAGACAATGAGCAGTTCTTC
CDR3aa: CASRPDLDNEQFF

v_gene: TRBV21-1
abundance: .
d_gene: .
j_gene: TRBJ2-7
CDR3nt: TGTGCCAGCAGTACCAACCGGGACAGGGGAAACTACGAGCAGTACTTC
CDR3aa: CASSTNRDRGNYEQYF

v_gene: TRBV14
abundance: .
d_gene: .
j_gene: TRBJ2-1
CDR3nt: TGTGCCAGCAGCCAAGATCTTTCTAGGGGTCGGAGCTCCTACAATGAGCAGTTCTTC
CDR3aa: CASSQDLSRGRSSYNEQFF

v_gene: TRBV5-1
abundance: .
d_gene: .
j_gene: TRBJ2-5
CDR3nt: TGCGCCAGCAGCTTGGCCGCGGGCGACCAAGAGACCCAGTACTTC
CDR3aa: CASSLAAGDQETQYF

v_gene: TRBV7-6
abundance: .
d_gene: .
j_gene: TRBJ2-1
CDR3nt: TGTGCCAGCAGCTTAGATATTTGGCAGGGGAAGACACTCAATGAGCAGTTCTTC
CDR3aa: CASSLDIWQGKTLNEQFF

v_gene: TRBV4-1
abundance: .
d_gene: .
j_gene: TRBJ2-2
CDR3nt: TGCGCCAGCAGCCAAGAGCAGGGCGGGGAGCTGTTTTTT
CDR3aa: CASSQEQGGELFF

v_gene: TRBV18
abundance: .
d_gene: .
j_gene: TRBJ1-2
CDR3nt: TGTGCCAGCTCACCAGGGGCGGATGGCTACACCTTC
CDR3aa: CASSPGADGYTF

v_gene: TRBV28
abundance: .
d_gene: TRBD2
j_gene: TRBJ2-1
CDR3nt: TGTGCCAGCAGTGACTCGGCGGGAGGGCCGGGCAATGAGCAGTTCTTC
CDR3aa: CASSDSAGGPGNEQFF

v_gene: TRBV7-9
abundance: .
d_gene: .
j_gene: TRBJ1-3
CDR3nt: TGTGGACAGTTATCTGGAAACACCATATATTTT
CDR3aa: CGQLSGNTIYF

v_gene: TRBV6-6
abundance: .
d_gene: .
j_gene: TRBJ1-1
CDR3nt: TGTGCCAGCAGGGCCCAGTGGACTGAAGCTTTCTTT
CDR3aa: CASRAQWTEAFF

v_gene: TRBV4-2
abundance: .
d_gene: TRBD1
j_gene: TRBJ1-3
CDR3nt: TGTGCCAGCGATAGACAGGGGCCCCTAAGCTCTGGAAACACCATATATTTT
CDR3aa: CASDRQGPLSSGNTIYF

v_gene: TRBV6-4
abundance: .
d_gene: .
j_gene: TRBJ2-1
CDR3nt: TGTGCCAGCAGTCGGGAACTATACAATGAGCAGTTCTTC
CDR3aa: CASSRELYNEQFF

v_gene: TRBV10-3
abundance: .
d_gene: TRBD1
j_gene: TRBJ2-1
CDR3nt: TGTGCCAGCGGACAGGGGCTCAATGAGCAGTTCTTC
CDR3aa: CASGQGLNEQFF

v_gene: TRBV7-9
abundance: .
d_gene: TRBD2
j_gene: TRBJ2-3
CDR3nt: TGTGCCAGCAGTCCATATAGCGGGAGGGCGACAGATACGCAGTATTTT
CDR3aa: CASSPYSGRATDTQYF

v_gene: TRBV15
abundance: .
d_gene: .
j_gene: TRBJ2-6
CDR3nt: TGTGCCACCAGCAGAGCTCAAACAGGGGCCAACGTCCTGACTTTC
CDR3aa: CATSRAQTGANVLTF

v_gene: TRBV5-4
abundance: .
d_gene: TRBD1
j_gene: TRBJ1-5
CDR3nt: TGTGCCAGCAGCTTGGGGGGGACAGGGAGTCAGCCCCAGCATTTT
CDR3aa: CASSLGGTGSQPQHF

v_gene: TRBV29-1
abundance: .
d_gene: .
j_gene: TRBJ2-3
CDR3nt: TGCAGCGTTGATAAAGGGGGCACAGATACGCAGTATTTT
CDR3aa: CSVDKGGTDTQYF

v_gene: TRBV9
abundance: .
d_gene: .
j_gene: TRBJ1-2
CDR3nt: TGTGCCAGCAGCGTAGGGGAGACATGGAGCTACACCTTC
CDR3aa: CASSVGETWSYTF

v_gene: TRBV19
abundance: .
d_gene: TRBD2
j_gene: TRBJ2-5
CDR3nt: TGTGCCAGTAGACCCCTCGCTAGCGGGGAGGAGACCCAGTACTTC
CDR3aa: CASRPLASGEETQYF

v_gene: TRBV7-2
abundance: .
d_gene: TRBD1
j_gene: TRBJ1-2
CDR3nt: TGTGCCAGCAGCTCCGGACAGGGCCACTATGGCTACACCTTC
CDR3aa: CASSSGQGHYGYTF

v_gene: TRBV19
abundance: .
d_gene: TRBD2
j_gene: TRBJ2-1
CDR3nt: TGTGCCAGTAGTTATAGACTAGCGGGAGGATACAATGAGCAGTTCTTC
CDR3aa: CASSYRLAGGYNEQFF

v_gene: TRBV5-6
abundance: .
d_gene: .
j_gene: TRBJ2-5
CDR3nt: TGTGCCAGCAGCTCGGGGTACCAAGAGACCCAGTACTTC
CDR3aa: CASSSGYQETQYF

v_gene: TRBV15
abundance: .
d_gene: TRBD1
j_gene: TRBJ1-4
CDR3nt: TGTGCCACCACCAAAAGGACAGGGGTTAATGAAAAACTGTTTTTT
CDR3aa: CATTKRTGVNEKLFF

v_gene: TRBV7-9
abundance: .
d_gene: .
j_gene: TRBJ1-1
CDR3nt: TGTGCCAGCAGCTTACCCCCCGCAGGGTATGCTGAAGCTTTCTTT
CDR3aa: CASSLPPAGYAEAFF

v_gene: TRBV7-8
abundance: .
d_gene: .
j_gene: TRBJ2-7
CDR3nt: TGTGCCAGCAGCTTAAACAGGGGAGGCCACGAGCAGTACTTC
CDR3aa: CASSLNRGGHEQYF

v_gene: TRBV7-6
abundance: .
d_gene: TRBD2
j_gene: TRBJ2-5
CDR3nt: TGTGCCAGCGGGGTCGGGGCTAGCGGGGGCCCACAAGAGACCCAGTACTTC
CDR3aa: CASGVGASGGPQETQYF

v_gene: TRBV11-3
abundance: .
d_gene: TRBD2
j_gene: TRBJ2-3
CDR3nt: TGTGCCAGCAGCTTAGGCAGATCTAGCGGGGGGGCAGATACGCAGTATTTT
CDR3aa: CASSLGRSSGGADTQYF

v_gene: TRBV5-6
abundance: .
d_gene: .
j_gene: TRBJ2-7
CDR3nt: TGTGCCAGCAGCTTGGGTATGTCCTACGAGCAGTACTTC
CDR3aa: CASSLGMSYEQYF

v_gene: TRBV3-1/TRBV3-2
abundance: .
d_gene: .
j_gene: TRBJ1-4
CDR3nt: TGTGCCAGCAGCCAAGATGGGGTCGACGGGGTTAATGAAAAACTGTTTTTT
CDR3aa: CASSQDGVDGVNEKLFF

v_gene: TRBV5-1
abundance: once
d_gene: .
j_gene: TRBJ1-1
CDR3nt: TGCGCCAGCAGCTTAGGGGTCTTGAACACTGAAGCTTTCTTT
CDR3aa: CASSLGVLNTEAFF

v_gene: TRBV19
abundance: .
d_gene: .
j_gene: TRBJ2-5
CDR3nt: TGTGCCAGTAGTGATTACTACCAAGAGACCCAGTACTTC
CDR3aa: CASSDYYQETQYF

v_gene: TRBV5-4
abundance: .
d_gene: TRBD1
j_gene: TRBJ2-3
CDR3nt: TGTGCCAGCAGCTTGACAGGGGCCTCAGATACGCAGTATTTT
CDR3aa: CASSLTGASDTQYF

v_gene: TRBV14
abundance: .
d_gene: TRBD1
j_gene: TRBJ2-2
CDR3nt: TGTGCCAGCAGCCGGGGCCGGGACAGGGGAACCGGGGAGCTGTTTTTT
CDR3aa: CASSRGRDRGTGELFF

v_gene: TRBV29-1
abundance: .
d_gene: TRBD2
j_gene: TRBJ2-3
CDR3nt: TGCAGCGTTGTCGGGACTAGCGGAGAGGCAGATACGCAGTATTTT
CDR3aa: CSVVGTSGEADTQYF